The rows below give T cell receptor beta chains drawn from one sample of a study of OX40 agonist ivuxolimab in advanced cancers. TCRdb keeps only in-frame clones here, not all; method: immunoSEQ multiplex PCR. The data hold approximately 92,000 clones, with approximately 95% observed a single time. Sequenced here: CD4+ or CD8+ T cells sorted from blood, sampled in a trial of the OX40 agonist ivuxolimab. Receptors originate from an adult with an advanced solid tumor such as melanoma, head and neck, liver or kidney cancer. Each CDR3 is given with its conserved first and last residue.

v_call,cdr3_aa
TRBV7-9,CASSSPVTQGHNEQFF
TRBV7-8,CASSSKRVQGIMNTEAFF
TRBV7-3,CASSLEAGLANNEQFF
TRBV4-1,CASSTHSQGNTEAFF
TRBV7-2,CASSLEIRQDYTF
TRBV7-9,CASSLVQTGTDTQYF
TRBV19,CASSAPGLAADEQYF
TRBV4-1,CASSHTPGDEQFF
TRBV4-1,CASSQGTSGSLANTGELFF
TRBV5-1,CASSLGQGSSYEQYF
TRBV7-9,CASSSRDLNTGELFF
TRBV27,CASSLRAVGEAPYEQYF
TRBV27,CASSSLNEKLFF
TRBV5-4,CASSFPGQFYGYTF
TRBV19,CASSIVVSDRVITGELFF
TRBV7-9,CASSLRAETQYF
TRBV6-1,CASSDSDPEAFF
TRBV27,CASSPRVGVYTEAFF
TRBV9,CASSFRDGYEQYF
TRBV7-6,CASSQRGLETQYF